Below, one T cell receptor (beta chain) is given with its context. Its cognate antigen has yet to be identified. No base quality values were provided; no much bigger clone lies one nucleotide off. The donors were healthy, HIV-negative adults who had no recently reported acute infections or vaccinations. Every donor was a Caucasian adult living in Nashville, Tennessee, USA. CD4+ T cells were enriched by magnetic negative selection, after which naive cells were positively selected on CD45RA and the negative fraction was taken as the memory subset. Blood was collected by leukapheresis, and PBMCs were isolated by Ficoll-Histopaque density gradient centrifugation and then cryopreserved in liquid nitrogen vapor phase. Analytical flow cytometry was used to check the purity and quantity of every magnetically sorted T cell population. Each sorted fraction had its genomic DNA isolated and then quantified by UV absorbance on a Nanodrop 2000c.

Using the deep immunoSEQ assay, multiplex PCR amplified TCR CDR3 regions from genomic DNA. Extracted genomic DNA from each cell subset was distributed evenly across all wells of several immunoSEQ 96-well plates, and each plate was treated as a replicate. Each replicate PCR for sorted subsets received 150 to 250 ng genomic DNA, equal to around 32,000 T cell genomes. Purified libraries were quantified with a Qubit 3.0 fluorometer, sized on a Bioanalyzer 2100, and re-quantified with the KAPA Library Quantification kit. A separate single-read 150-cycle Illumina NextSeq 550 flow cell was used to sequence each immunoSEQ 96-well plate. As for the original processing: Because the immunoSEQ output held only junctional sequences and lacked quality scores, the filtering could not match the filtering applied to full-length reads. Sequences were annotated with PyIR, a Python wrapper for IgBLAST v1.9, and V/J genes and CDR3 were assigned using IMGT germline references. Reads were filtered out if the reads had weak V/J assignments (E-value above 1e-6), no CDR3, stop codons, out-of-frame junctions, or ambiguous translated residues. V3J clonotypes were defined by identical inferred V gene, J gene, and CDR3 amino acid sequence. Percentage overlap between repertoires was calculated by dividing the number of shared unique clonotypes by the size of the smaller repertoire. Repertoire richness was assessed with RTK rarefaction, the Chao1 estimator, and Recon v2.1 estimates of unobserved clonotypes. For all TCRbeta clonotypes obtained by the gDNA method from a handful of donors, generation probabilities were computed with OLGA. TCRdb limited this immuneACCESS table to in-frame rearrangements with V and J called. A share of clones is missing; checked studies link under half to unresolved V genes, and the rest is unexplained. That table is the source of V, J and clone size, and D and trimming were worked out from the DNA. The sample has almost 750,000 clones on record, approximately 77% of them singletons. The biggest ten clones account for around 1.7% of the sample.

This sample was taken from a study of shared clonotypes between healthy human individuals (dated by TCRdb to the early 2020s). For the wider study: The cohort comprised a couple of women and a few men aged 18 to 49 years. For each donor, three plates each were used for CD4 naive and CD4 memory, two plates were used for CD8 naive, and one plate was used for CD8 memory. To estimate repertoire size and how much clonotype sharing occurs between individuals, the study deeply sequenced the blood TCR repertoires of several healthy adults. To increase sequencing depth and limit assay-specific biases, different laboratories used diverse techniques to prepare libraries and sequence TCR repertoires. Between about 0.85 and 9.5 billion PBMCs per donor were obtained by leukapheresis.

Here is what the overall study found, with its caveats: The genetic and exposure-history diversity represented was limited by the small number of donors. Compared with non-shared clonotypes, clonotypes shared by all four sorted-subset donors had higher generation probabilities. When a handful of donors were compared, the shared fraction of clonotypes was about 5% for naive CD4, approximately 3.5% for naive CD8, 2% to 2.5% for memory CD4, and less than 0.45% for memory CD8. Rarefaction of sorted-subset datasets indicated incomplete sequencing despite the large sequencing depth. Pairwise subsampling indicated that sequencing depth was expected to affect the degree of clonotype sharing among donors. Naive subsets generally had larger estimated clonotype richness than memory subsets did. Sampling was limited to blood, and TCR repertoires in tissue likely differ from TCR repertoires in blood.

From cysteine to phenylalanine, the CDR3 is 15 amino acids long. The entry retains the CDR3 DNA only, 45 bases that are in frame from base 1. Here V drops 1 base and J drops 6 bases, and the junction holds 4 bases not matched to any gene. CDR1 and CDR2 are drawn from the germline V gene: SGHDN, FVKESK. This clonotype was obtained from a young woman in good health. The chain is encoded by TRBV14 joined to TRBJ2-3, and TRBD2 matches 10 of the central bases. Input material: memory CD4+ T cells sorted from blood. Per the publication, the cell subset or site label means: CD45RA-negative fraction. The bases are TGTGCCAGCAGCCAAGGAACAGCGGGAGGGGATACGCAGTATTTT. It translates to CASSQGTAGGDTQYF. With all but the CDR3 taken from the reference TRBV14 and TRBJ2-3 genes, the full variable domain is: EAGVTQFPSHSVIEKGQTVTLRCDPISGHDNLYWYRRVMGKEIKFLLHFVKESKQDESGMPNNRFLAERTGGTYSTLKVQPAELEDSGVYFCASSQGTAGGDTQYFGPGTRLTVL.